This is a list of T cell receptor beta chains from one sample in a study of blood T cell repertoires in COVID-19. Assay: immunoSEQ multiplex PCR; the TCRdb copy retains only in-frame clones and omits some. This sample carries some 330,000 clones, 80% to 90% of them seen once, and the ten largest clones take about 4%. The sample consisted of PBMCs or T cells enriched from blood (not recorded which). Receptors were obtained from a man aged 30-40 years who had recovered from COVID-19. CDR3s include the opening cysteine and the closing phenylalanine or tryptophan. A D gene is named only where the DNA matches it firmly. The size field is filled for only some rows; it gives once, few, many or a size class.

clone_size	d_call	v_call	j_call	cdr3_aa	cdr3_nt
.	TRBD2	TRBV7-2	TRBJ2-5	CASSLRGRDMGTQYF	TGTGCCAGCAGCTTACGCGGGAGGGACATGGGGACCCAGTACTTC
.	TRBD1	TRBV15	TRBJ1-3	CATSRDLWTGVEGNTIYF	TGTGCCACCAGCAGAGATCTTTGGACAGGGGTAGAAGGAAACACCATATATTTT
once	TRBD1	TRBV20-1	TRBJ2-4	CSATTGDIQYF	TGCAGTGCTACTACAGGGGACATTCAGTACTTC
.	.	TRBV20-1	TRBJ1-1	CSASGGTEAFF	TGCAGTGCTAGCGGGGGCACTGAAGCTTTCTTT
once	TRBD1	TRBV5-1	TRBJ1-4	CASSLTGAEGEKLFF	TGCGCCAGCAGCCTGACAGGGGCCGAGGGTGAAAAACTGTTTTTT
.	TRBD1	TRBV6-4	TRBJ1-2	CASTPDRGRRNYGYTF	TGTGCCAGCACCCCGGACAGGGGGCGCAGGAACTATGGCTACACCTTC
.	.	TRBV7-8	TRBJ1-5	CASSLEGPGFYSNQPQHF	TGTGCCAGCAGCTTAGAGGGGCCAGGGTTTTATAGCAATCAGCCCCAGCATTTT
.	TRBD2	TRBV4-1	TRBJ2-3	CASSQREGTDTQYF	TGCGCCAGCAGCCAACGGGAGGGCACAGATACGCAGTATTTT
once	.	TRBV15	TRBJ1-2	CATSRDRAGVAGYTF	TGTGCCACCAGCAGAGATAGGGCAGGGGTAGCTGGCTACACCTTC
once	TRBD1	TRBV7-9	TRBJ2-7	CASSFLDRGIYEQYF	TGTGCCAGCAGCTTTTTGGACAGGGGAATCTACGAGCAGTACTTC
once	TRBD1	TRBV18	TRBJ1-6	CASSPGQGGSPLHF	TGTGCCAGCTCACCGGGACAGGGAGGTTCACCCCTCCACTTT
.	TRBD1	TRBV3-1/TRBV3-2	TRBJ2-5	CASSQDETGVQETQYF	TGTGCCAGCAGCCAAGACGAAACAGGGGTGCAAGAGACCCAGTACTTC
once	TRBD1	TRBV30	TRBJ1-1	CAWSAQGTEAFF	TGTGCCTGGAGTGCACAGGGGACTGAAGCTTTCTTT
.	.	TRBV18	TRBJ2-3	CASSPPSGLPTDTQYF	TGTGCCAGCTCACCACCGTCAGGTTTGCCGACAGATACGCAGTATTTT
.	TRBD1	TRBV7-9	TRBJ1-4	CASRTGGIAGELFF	TGTGCCAGCCGAACAGGGGGAATAGCGGGAGAACTGTTTTTT
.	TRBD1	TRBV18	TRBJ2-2	CASSPFISTGVPTGTGELFF	TGTGCCAGCTCACCGTTTATATCGACAGGGGTACCTACGGGCACCGGGGAGCTGTTTTTT
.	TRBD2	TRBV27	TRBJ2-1	CASSLGVGLEKNEQFF	TGTGCCAGCAGTTTAGGAGTAGGACTAGAGAAGAATGAGCAGTTCTTC
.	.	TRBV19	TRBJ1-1	CASSTGTKGVNTEAFF	TGTGCCAGTAGTACCGGGACAAAAGGGGTGAACACTGAAGCTTTCTTT
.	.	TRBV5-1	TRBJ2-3	CASNGGLADTQYF	TGCGCCAGCAACGGGGGTTTGGCAGATACGCAGTATTTT
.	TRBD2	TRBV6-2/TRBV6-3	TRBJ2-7	CASSYSTLIAGGSRSYEQYF	TGTGCCAGCAGTTACTCGACTTTGATAGCGGGAGGCTCCAGGTCCTACGAGCAGTACTTC
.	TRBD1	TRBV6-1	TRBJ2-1	CASSGTGAGDWNEQFF	TGTGCCAGCAGTGGCACAGGGGCAGGTGATTGGAATGAGCAGTTCTTC
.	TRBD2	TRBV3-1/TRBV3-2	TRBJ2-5	CASSQGGTRGETQYF	TGTGCCAGCAGCCAGGGGGGGACTAGGGGCGAGACCCAGTACTTC
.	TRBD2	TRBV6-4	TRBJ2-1	CASSLTSESNEQFF	TGTGCCAGCAGCCTGACTAGCGAGAGCAATGAGCAGTTCTTC
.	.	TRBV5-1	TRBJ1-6	CASSLGGLSLSYNSPLHF	TGCGCCAGCAGCTTGGGAGGGCTTTCGCTTTCCTATAATTCACCCCTCCACTTT
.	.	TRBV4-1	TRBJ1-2	CASSQVGLGARSYTF	TGCGCCAGCAGCCAAGTTGGTCTAGGGGCCCGAAGCTACACCTTC
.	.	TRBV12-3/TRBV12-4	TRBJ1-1	CASSLGTATEAFF	TGTGCCAGCAGTTTAGGCACAGCCACTGAAGCTTTCTTT
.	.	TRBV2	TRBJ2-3	CASSGGVDFRDSAADTQYF	TGTGCCAGCAGTGGTGGGGTGGACTTTCGGGACTCGGCGGCAGATACGCAGTATTTT
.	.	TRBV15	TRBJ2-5	CATSREEVSETQYF	TGTGCCACCAGCAGAGAAGAGGTTAGCGAGACCCAGTACTTC
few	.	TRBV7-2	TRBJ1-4	CASSSTGREKLFF	TGTGCCAGCAGCTCAACAGGGCGTGAAAAACTGTTTTTT
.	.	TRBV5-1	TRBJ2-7	CASSQAWVTEIYEQYF	TGCGCCAGCAGCCAGGCCTGGGTAACAGAGATCTACGAGCAGTACTTC
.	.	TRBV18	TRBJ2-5	CASSEDRSAETQYF	TGTGCCAGCTCAGAAGACAGGTCAGCGGAGACCCAGTACTTC
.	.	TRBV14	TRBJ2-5	CASSQDILAVQYF	TGTGCCAGCAGCCAAGATATCTTGGCAGTCCAGTACTTC
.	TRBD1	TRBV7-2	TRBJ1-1	CASSSIQGARTEAFF	TGTGCCAGCAGCTCGATACAGGGGGCCCGCACTGAAGCTTTCTTT
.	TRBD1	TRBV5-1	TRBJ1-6	CASSLAGQGSSPLHF	TGCGCCAGCAGCTTGGCGGGACAGGGATCTTCACCCCTCCACTTT
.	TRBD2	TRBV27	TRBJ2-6	CASRAVAGAMITGANVLTF	TGTGCCAGCAGGGCAGTAGCGGGGGCCATGATAACTGGGGCCAACGTCCTGACTTTC
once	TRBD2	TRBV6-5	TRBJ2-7	CASSPWTSGAEQYF	TGTGCCAGCAGTCCTTGGACTAGCGGGGCCGAGCAGTACTTC
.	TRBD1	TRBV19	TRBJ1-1	CASSRQGAVNTEAFF	TGTGCCAGTAGTAGACAGGGGGCGGTGAACACTGAAGCTTTCTTT
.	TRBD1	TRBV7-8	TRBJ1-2	CASSFGRSDRGGGYTF	TGTGCCAGCAGCTTCGGCAGATCGGACAGGGGGGGAGGCTACACCTTC
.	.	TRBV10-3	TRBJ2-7	CAISDRVRGDEQYF	TGTGCCATCAGTGATCGAGTCAGGGGGGACGAGCAGTACTTC
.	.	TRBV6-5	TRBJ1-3	CASSPRDSSGNTIYF	TGTGCCAGCAGTCCCCGGGACTCCTCTGGAAACACCATATATTTT
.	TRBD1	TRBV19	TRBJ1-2	CASSPSGQVYYGYTF	TGTGCCAGTAGTCCGTCGGGACAGGTATACTATGGCTACACCTTC
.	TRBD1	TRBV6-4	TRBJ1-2	CASSDLAGDRDYGYTF	TGTGCCAGCAGTGACCTCGCCGGGGACAGAGACTATGGCTACACCTTC
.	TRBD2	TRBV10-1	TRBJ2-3	CASRGSGSPTDTQYF	TGCGCCAGCAGGGGTAGCGGGAGCCCCACAGATACGCAGTATTTT
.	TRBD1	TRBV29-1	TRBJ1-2	CSGGMTGNYGYTF	TGCAGCGGGGGGATGACAGGGAACTATGGCTACACCTTC
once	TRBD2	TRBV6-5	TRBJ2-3	CASSYGGSGVTQYF	TGTGCCAGCAGTTACGGCGGGAGTGGTGTGACGCAGTATTTT
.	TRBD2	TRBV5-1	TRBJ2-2	CASSRGTSPETGELFF	TGCGCCAGCAGCCGGGGGACTAGCCCGGAAACCGGGGAGCTGTTTTTT
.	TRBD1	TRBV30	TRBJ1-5	CAWSSDRNQPQHF	TGTGCCTGGTCCTCGGACAGGAATCAGCCCCAGCATTTT
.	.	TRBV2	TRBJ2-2	CASSQIATGELFF	TGTGCCAGCAGCCAGATAGCCACCGGGGAGCTGTTTTTT
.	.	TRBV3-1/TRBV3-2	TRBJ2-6	CASSQRGSGANVLTF	TGTGCCAGCAGCCAACGGGGCTCTGGGGCCAACGTCCTGACTTTC
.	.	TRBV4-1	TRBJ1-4	CASSQGGLGGTKLFF	TGCGCCAGCAGCCAAGGAGGTTTGGGGGGAACAAAACTGTTTTTT
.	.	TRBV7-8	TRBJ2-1	CASSLVRTPPYNEQFF	TGTGCCAGCAGCTTAGTGCGGACACCCCCCTACAATGAGCAGTTCTTC